These 11 T cell receptor beta chains were sequenced from one sample in a study of cytomegalovirus exposure and HLA in healthy donors. The PCR had 60 Vbeta and 13 Jbeta primers. Clones were read by immunoSEQ multiplex PCR, and TCRdb kept only the in-frame ones, dropping some. The sample has some 120,000 clones; 81% are singletons. The specimen was PBMCs. These TCRs come from a woman younger than 45 in good health and CMV-seronegative.

This chain joins TRBV7-9 and TRBJ1-2; 11 bases match TRBD1. Looked up from germline, CDR1 is SEHNR and CDR2 is FQNEAQ (reference sequence). CDR3 length: 18 amino acids. The trim removed 6 bases at V and 8 bases at J, leaving 20 bases unmatched. The CDR3 DNA sequence: TGTGCCAGCAGTCTGGGGACAGGGGGGCCGAAATCCGGGGGCGGCTACACCTTC. Translation gives CASSLGTGGPKSGGGYTF.

This clone is judged medium-sized. The chain links TRBV27 to TRBJ1-1, with 8 bases identical to TRBD1. After removal of 6 bases from V and 4 bases from J, the junction contained 7 bases not matched to a gene. Per the germline V gene, CDR1 is MNHEY and CDR2 is SMNVEV (reference sequence). The CDR3 is 14 residues long. As DNA, the CDR3 is TGTGCCAGCAGCCCACAGGGGGATATCACTGAAGCTTTCTTT. Translated: CASSPQGDITEAFF.

The rearrangement joins TRBV18 to TRBJ2-3; D gene unclear. The CDR3 is 15 residues long. CDR1 and CDR2 from the germline V gene are KGHSH and LQKENI. The ends were cut back, 2 bases at V and 6 bases at J, with 15 bases in the middle. The CDR3 here is CASSPDADPGDTQYF. Here the CDR3 DNA reads TGTGCCAGCTCACCAGATGCAGACCCCGGGGATACGCAGTATTTT.

This clone turned up a few times. The genes are TRBV28 and TRBJ2-3; TRBD2 matches 7 bases. The CDR3 is 18 residues long. CDR1 MDHEN and CDR2 SYDVKM come from the germline V gene. V shed 6 bases and J 5 bases; nucleotides not matched to a gene: 20. CDR3 nucleotides: TGTGCCAGCAGCCCGCGGGGGTTAGTGCGGGCTCGTCTAGATACGCAGTATTTT. Amino acids: CASSPRGLVRARLDTQYF.

This chain joins TRBV10-3 and TRBJ2-2, with TRBD2 identical over 8 bases. V shed 3 bases, J shed 6 bases, and the junction held 6 bases outside the gene matches. CDR1 is ENHRY, CDR2 SYGVKD, per germline. The CDR3 loop spans 15 amino acids. The CDR3 here is CAISDSGTRAGELFF. CDR3 bases: TGTGCCATCAGTGATTCCGGGACTAGAGCCGGGGAGCTGTTTTTT.

Written as DNA, the CDR3 is TGTGCCAGCAGCTCATTCTACGAGCAGTACTTC. It is translated as CASSSFYEQYF. This chain joins TRBV7-2 and TRBJ2-7; D gene unclear. V was shortened by 4 bases and J by 3 bases, with 4 bases between the two germline ends. Germline CDR1 reads SGHTA; CDR2 reads FQGNSA. The CDR3 runs to 11 residues.

CDR3 in DNA: TGTGCCAGCACCGGACAGGGTTATAGCAATCAGCCCCAGCATTTT. Encoded protein: CASTGQGYSNQPQHF. J is TRBJ1-5 and V is TRBV6-1; 8 positions match TRBD1. This CDR3 contains 15 residues. Germline V CDR1 and CDR2: MNHNS, SASEGT. Trimming cost V 7 bases and J 0 bases; bases outside gene matches: 5.

This chain uses TRBV18 with TRBJ2-5, with 7 bases identical to TRBD2. V was clipped by 6 bases and J by 3 bases; unmatched bases: 7. CDR1 is KGHSH, CDR2 LQKENI, per germline. The CDR3 consists of 14 residues. CDR3 DNA sequence: TGTGCCAGCTCCCTAACTAGCGCCGAAGAGACCCAGTACTTC. This sequence encodes CASSLTSAEETQYF. Complete variable domain (other parts from reference TRBV18 and TRBJ2-5): NAGVMQNPRHLVRRRGQEARLRCSPMKGHSHVYWYRQLPEEGLKFMVYLQKENIIDESGMPKERFSAEFPKEGPSILRIQQVVRGDSAAYFCASSLTSAEETQYFGPGTRLLVL.

The chain uses TRBV18 and TRBJ1-6; 7 bases agree with TRBD1. Trimming took 3 bases from V and 7 from J; bases not matched to a gene: 9. The CDR3 length is 16 residues. The germline V gene has CDR1 KGHSH and CDR2 LQKENI. The CDR3 coding sequence is TGTGCCAGCTCACCCGCCGGACAGGCGCTAAATTCACCCCTCCACTTT. It translates to CASSPAGQALNSPLHF.

The rearrangement links TRBV6-6 to TRBJ1-4; possible D gene TRBD1, 5 bases. The germline V gene has CDR1 MNHNY and CDR2 SVGAGI (reference sequence). Between the trimmed V and J ends, which lost 6 bases and 7 bases, there was a span of 12 bases. There are 13 residues in the CDR3. In nucleotides, the CDR3 is TGTGCCAGCAGCCGAGGACAAGTTGAAAAACTGTTTTTT. It yields the protein CASSRGQVEKLFF.

The rearrangement joins TRBV4-3 to TRBJ2-7; TRBD2 matches 8 bases. V shed 0 bases and J 3 bases; nucleotides not matched to a gene: 4. Germline lookup yields CDR1 LGHNA and CDR2 YSLEER. The CDR3 has 15 residues. The CDR3 here is CASSQETSGNYEQYF. The CDR3 nucleotides are TGCGCCAGCAGCCAAGAAACTAGCGGCAACTACGAGCAGTACTTC.